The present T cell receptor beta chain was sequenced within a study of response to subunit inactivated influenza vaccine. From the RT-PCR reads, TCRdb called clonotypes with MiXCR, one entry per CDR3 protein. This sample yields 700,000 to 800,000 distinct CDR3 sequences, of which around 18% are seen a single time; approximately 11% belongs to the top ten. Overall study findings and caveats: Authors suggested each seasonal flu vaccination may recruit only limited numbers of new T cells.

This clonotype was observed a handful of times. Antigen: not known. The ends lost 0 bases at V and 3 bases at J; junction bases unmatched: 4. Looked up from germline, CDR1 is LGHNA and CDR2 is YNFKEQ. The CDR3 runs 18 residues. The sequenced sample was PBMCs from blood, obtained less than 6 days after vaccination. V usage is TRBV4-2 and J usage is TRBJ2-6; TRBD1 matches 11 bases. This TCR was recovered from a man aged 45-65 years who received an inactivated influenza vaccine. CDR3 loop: CASSQEGTGGIGANVLTF. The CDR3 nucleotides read TGTGCCAGCAGCCAAGAGGGGACAGGGGGTATTGGGGCCAACGTCCTGACTTTC.